Listed here are 22 T cell receptor beta chains from one sample, sequenced in a study of Ad26.COV2.S vaccination and SARS-CoV-2 variants. Treatment described: some 19 received Ad26.COV2.S at low or high dose, single or two shots; about five received placebo; per-sample allocation not given. Sampling was performed 63 days after the first vaccine or placebo injection. TCRdb's table, derived via immunoSEQ multiplex PCR, lists solely in-frame clones and lacks some. The sample lists roughly 700,000 clones, 70% to 90% occurring once. The sequenced sample was peripheral blood, obtained in a trial of Ad26.COV2.S vaccine versus placebo. These receptors all come from a person aged 18 to 59 who received the Ad26.COV2.S COVID-19 vaccine or a placebo.

This clone appeared many times. The chain is built from TRBV6-5 and TRBJ1-6; D ambiguous. CDR1 and CDR2 from the germline V gene are MNHEY and SVGAGI. CDR3 size: 10 residues. Trimming took 6 bases from V and 18 from J, leaving 12 bases between them. The CDR3 bases are TGTGCCAGCAGACATGAAGTCCACCACTTT. This codes for CASRHEVHHF.

This clone was seen a single time. The chain has TRBV7-2 and TRBJ1-5; D not resolved. CDR1 and CDR2 from the germline V gene are SGHTA and FQGNSA. This CDR3 contains 14 residues. V shed 3 bases and J shed 6 bases, with 12 bases lying between them. The CDR3: CASSFGREPQPQHF. The CDR3 DNA reads as TGTGCCAGCAGCTTCGGACGGGAACCTCAGCCCCAGCATTTT.

The V and J genes are TRBV27 and TRBJ2-5; 10 bases are shared with TRBD2. Germline lookup yields CDR1 MNHEY and CDR2 SMNVEV (reference sequence). Trimming at V came to 10 bases and at J to 0 bases, leaving 5 bases not matched to a gene. CDR3 length: 14 amino acids. CDR3 protein: CATRTSGYQETQYF. The CDR3 DNA follows: TGTGCCACCCGGACTAGCGGATACCAAGAGACCCAGTACTTC.

The sample holds one count of this clone. The chain joins TRBV7-2 to TRBJ2-5, with D uncertain. CDR1 and CDR2 from the germline V gene are SGHTA and FQGNSA. The CDR3 runs 12 residues. V was clipped by 5 bases and J by 2 bases, with 6 bases between them. The CDR3 loop is CASSPWQETQYF. The CDR3 nucleotides read TGTGCCAGCAGCCCGTGGCAAGAGACCCAGTACTTC.

The gene calls are TRBV11-2 and TRBJ2-1; the D gene is possibly TRBD2 (5 bases). The CDR3 covers 16 residues. The V end lost 1 base, the J end lost 1 base, and 11 bases lay between the germline ends. Germline V gene data show CDR1 as SGHAT and CDR2 as FQNNGV. The CDR3 loop reads CASSLAPRGSYNEQFF. The DNA for the CDR3 is TGTGCCAGCAGCTTAGCCCCTCGGGGATCCTACAATGAGCAGTTCTTC. Looking up the rest from reference TRBV11-2 and TRBJ2-1 gives the full variable domain: EAGVAQSPRYKIIEKRQSVAFWCNPISGHATLYWYQQILGQGPKLLIQFQNNGVVDDSQLPKDRFSAERLKGVDSTLKIQPAKLEDSAVYLCASSLAPRGSYNEQFFGPGTRLTVL.

The sample holds a few counts of this clone. The chain combines TRBV6-5 with TRBJ1-4, with D maybe TRBD1 (6 bases). Germline CDR1 reads MNHEY; CDR2 reads SVGAGI. The length of the CDR3 is 13 residues. Trimming removed 8 bases from V and 4 bases from J, with 11 bases in between. The CDR3 DNA is TGTGCCAGCGAGGACAGTCATAATGAAAAACTGTTTTTT. It codes for CASEDSHNEKLFF.

V gene TRBV13 combines with J gene TRBJ1-5; possibly TRBD1 for D (5 bases). V shed 0 bases and J shed 6 bases, with 12 bases lying between them. The germline CDR1 and CDR2 sequences are PRHDT and FYEKMQ (reference sequence). The CDR3 has 15 residues. CDR3 bases: TGTGCCAGCAGCTTAGGAGGAGGTGGGGGTCAGCCCCAGCATTTT. Its protein is CASSLGGGGGQPQHF.

In its sample, this clone was seen once. CDR3 residues: CSASGENTGELFF. In DNA form, the CDR3 reads TGCAGTGCTAGTGGGGAGAACACCGGGGAGCTGTTTTTT. The chain joins TRBV20-1 to TRBJ2-2; no definite D call. CDR3 size: 13 residues. Germline V gene data show CDR1 as DFQATT and CDR2 as SNEGSKA (reference sequence). With 3 bases removed from V and 1 base from J, the gap between germline ends came to 6 bases.

J is TRBJ1-5 and V is TRBV27; 7 bases align to TRBD1. The germline V gene encodes CDR1 MNHEY and CDR2 SMNVEV (reference sequence). The CDR3 has 16 residues. J lost 6 bases, V lost 5 bases, and 13 bases had no gene match. The CDR3 DNA is TGTGCCAGCAGTCCCACTCCACAGGGGTCGAGTCAGCCCCAGCATTTT. It translates to CASSPTPQGSSQPQHF.

V and J are TRBV3-1 (or the pseudogene TRBV3-2) and TRBJ2-2; 13 bases agree with TRBD2. J lost 3 bases, V lost 4 bases, and 5 bases had no gene match. CDR3 size: 17 residues. CDR1 and CDR2 from the germline V gene are LGHDT and YNNKEL (reference sequence). The CDR3 DNA is TGTGCCAGCAGCCTAACCGGACTAGCGGGAGACACCGGGGAGCTGTTTTTT. This gives the protein CASSLTGLAGDTGELFF.

The chain couples TRBV13 to TRBJ2-1; 9 positions match TRBD2. The junction had 9 bases not matched to a gene; V was cut back by 5 bases and J by 4 bases. CDR1 and CDR2 (germline): PRHDT, FYEKMQ (reference sequence). This CDR3 is 16 amino acids long. The CDR3 coding sequence is TGTGCCAGCAGCGCCCTTGAGCGGGAGGATTACAATGAGCAGTTCTTC. This gives the protein CASSALEREDYNEQFF.

V usage is TRBV30 and J usage is TRBJ1-5; D unresolved. Germline V gene sequence: CDR1 GTSNPN, CDR2 SVGIG (reference sequence). V was pared by 2 bases and J by 2 bases, with 10 bases between. The CDR3 totals 14 residues. CDR3 nucleotides: TGTGCCTGGAGTTATCCGAAGGGCAATCAGCCCCAGCATTTT. Translation: CAWSYPKGNQPQHF.

This chain links TRBV29-1 with TRBJ2-1, with a weak D call TRBD2 (6 bases). This CDR3 is 12 amino acids long. Trimming removed 5 bases at V and 5 bases at J, with 10 bases between. The germline V gene has CDR1 SQVTM and CDR2 ANQGSEA. As DNA, the CDR3 is TGCAGCGTTACGCGGGAACACAATGAGCAGTTCTTC. This codes for CSVTREHNEQFF.

This CDR3 is CASSRDREDGDGELFF. The CDR3, as DNA: TGTGCCAGCAGCCGGGACAGGGAGGATGGGGACGGGGAGCTGTTTTTT. The rearrangement joins TRBV7-3 to TRBJ2-2; 9 bases are a match to TRBD1. The CDR3 spans 16 residues. Germline CDR1 and CDR2: SGHTA and FQGTGA. With V trimmed by 5 bases and J by 7 bases, 11 bases remained unmatched.

The chain links TRBV25-1 to TRBJ2-3; tentatively, D is TRBD2 (7 bases). The ends were cut back, 1 base at V and 10 bases at J, with 12 bases in the middle. Germline V gene data show CDR1 as MGHDK and CDR2 as SYGVNS. The CDR3 is 13 residues long. CDR3 DNA: TGTGCCAGCAGTGAATGGGAGGGGGGGGCGCAGTATTTT. Amino acid sequence: CASSEWEGGAQYF.

This clone was counted a single time. J is TRBJ1-6 and V is TRBV19; 7 bases agree with TRBD1. The V and J ends lost 7 bases and 5 bases, in that order; junction bases with no gene match: 8. Germline V CDR1 and CDR2: LNHDA, SQIVND (reference sequence). This CDR3 is built from 15 residues. In DNA form, the CDR3 reads TGTGCCAGTAACAGGGGCGGAGTAGATAATTCACCCCTCCACTTT. It yields the protein CASNRGGVDNSPLHF.

As concerns this clone: This sample also contains other DNA sequences that code for the same CDR3. The chain is built from TRBV7-2 and TRBJ2-5; D gene uncertain. V gave up 1 base and J gave up 5 bases, with 8 bases separating them. The germline CDR1 and CDR2 sequences are SGHTA and FQGNSA. The CDR3 contains 13 residues. CDR3 in DNA: TGTGCCAGCAGCTTAGTGGGCGCGGAGACCCAGTACTTC. This translates into CASSLVGAETQYF. The variable domain in full, with the rest retrieved from reference TRBV7-2 and TRBJ2-5, is GAGVSQSPSNKVTEKGKDVELRCDPISGHTALYWYRQSLGQGLEFLIYFQGNSAPDKSGLPSDRFSAERTGGSVSTLTIQRTQQEDSAVYLCASSLVGAETQYFGPGTRLLVL.

The chain is built from TRBV12-3 or TRBV12-4 and TRBJ2-7, with D maybe TRBD1 (5 bases). The length of the CDR3 is 13 residues. The V end lost 5 bases, the J end lost 2 bases, and 10 bases lay between the germline ends. CDR3 DNA: TGTGCCAGCAGTGATAGGGGCACCTACGAGCAGTACTTC. Protein product: CASSDRGTYEQYF.

CDR3: CATSVKTSGRNTGELFF. For the CDR3, the DNA is TGTGCCACCAGCGTAAAGACTAGCGGGCGCAACACCGGGGAGCTGTTTTTT. The chain couples TRBV15 to TRBJ2-2; TRBD2 agrees at 10 bases. The CDR3 contains 17 residues. V shed 5 bases, J shed 2 bases, and the junction held 8 bases outside the gene matches. The germline CDR1 and CDR2 sequences are LNHNV and YYDKDF (reference sequence).

This clone was counted a few times. The chain employs TRBV3-1 (or the pseudogene TRBV3-2) and TRBJ1-2; D not certain. This CDR3 comprises 12 residues. CDR1 and CDR2 from the germline V gene are LGHDT and YNNKEL (reference sequence). Trimming took 7 bases from V and 0 from J, leaving 6 bases between them. The CDR3 DNA is TGTGCCAGCAACACAGCTAACTATGGCTACACCTTC. Translating it yields CASNTANYGYTF.

This clone was detected only once. V is TRBV25-1 and J is TRBJ2-3, with D possibly being TRBD2 (6 bases). Germline CDR1 reads MGHDK; CDR2 reads SYGVNS. V gave up 6 bases and J gave up 6 bases, with 19 bases separating them. CDR3 length equals 15 residues. The CDR3 bases are TGTGCCAGCAGCCTCGCCGGGAGACTTTCGGATACGCAGTATTTT. Its protein product is CASSLAGRLSDTQYF.

The chain employs TRBV15 and TRBJ2-1, with TRBD1 matching 9 bases. V trimming: 0 bases; J trimming: 7 bases; junction bases outside the gene matches: 7. The V gene's germline CDR1 is LNHNV and CDR2 YYDKDF (reference sequence). This CDR3 region has 16 residues. The CDR3 loop reads CATSREPWDRVNEQFF. The CDR3 DNA sequence: TGTGCCACCAGCAGAGAGCCGTGGGACAGGGTGAATGAGCAGTTCTTC.